This TCR beta chain was captured in a study of pediatric ulcerative colitis. The survey-level immunoSEQ assay was used. TCRdb keeps only in-frame clones here, not all; method: immunoSEQ multiplex PCR. The table has some 50,000 clones, about 78% seen once; the top ten hold over 3%. The CDR3 has 15 amino acids. The germline V and J ends were trimmed by 11 bases and 0 bases, with 14 bases remaining between them. CDR1 and CDR2 (germline): LNHDA, SQIVND (reference sequence). Rectal tissue came from one to two pinch biopsies taken at colonoscopy. This chain joins TRBV19 and TRBJ1-6, with D possibly matching TRBD1 (6 bases). The specimen sequenced was gut tissue. The clonotype originates from a girl aged 10-17 years with moderate ulcerative colitis. The CDR3, as DNA: TGTGCCCCTAGGCGGGGGGCCTCCTATAATTCACCCCTCCACTTT. Amino acid sequence: CAPRRGASYNSPLHF.